The T cell receptor beta chain described here comes from a study of post-analysis software for immune sequencing data. In the study overall: Disease trajectories encompassed relapsing-remitting, secondary progressive and progressive-relapsing multiple sclerosis. Overall study results and limits: In patients, TRBV5-6, TRBV5-1 and TRBV20-1 belonged to five or six TRBV segments found more frequently than in controls.

Unique molecular identifiers tagged the TCR beta cDNA libraries. TCRdb used MiXCR to reprocess the PCR reads, holding one entry per CDR3 protein. Of roughly 200,000 distinct CDR3 sequences detected, over 25% appear once; the ten largest clones hold approximately 3%. Germline CDR1 MNHNS, CDR2 SASEGT. V was pared by 2 bases and J by 0 bases, with 13 bases between. The CDR3 is made up of 17 amino acids. This clonotype was detected a few times. Antigen unknown. The J gene is TRBJ2-2, the V gene TRBV6-1; the D gene is possibly TRBD1 (5 bases). This receptor was obtained from a girl under 18 with multiple sclerosis. The sample consisted of blood. The CDR3 DNA sequence: TGTGCCAGCAGTGAAAGTCTTTGGGGCCCGAACACCGGGGAGCTGTTTTTT. Its translation is CASSESLWGPNTGELFF.